This entry is about one T cell receptor beta chain. The data were taken from a study of blood T cell repertoires in COVID-19. Across the study: The study drew acute and convalescent COVID-19 samples from the United States, Italy and Spain. The analysed material was cDNA or gDNA that came from T cells, B-cell-depleted T cells, or PBMCs.

Per the original data handling: Estimates of nucleated cell counts were drawn from the amplification of reference gene primers. Generated by immunoSEQ multiplex PCR, the TCRdb table keeps only in-frame clones and is missing some. That table gives V, J and clone size, and the DNA gave D and trimming. Here the sample spans 95,000 to 150,000 clones, around 89% being singletons. The CDR3 sequence is 16 residues long. Germline CDR1 reads KGHDR; CDR2 reads SFDVKD. V shed 5 bases and J 2 bases; nucleotides not matched to a gene: 9. The sequencing input was peripheral blood. The sequence was obtained from a human donor in a cohort sampled during active COVID-19. The rearrangement joins TRBV24-1 to TRBJ2-7; TRBD1 matches at 9 bases. CDR3 in amino acids: CATSVEWTGVPYEQYF. The CDR3 nucleotides read TGTGCCACCAGTGTAGAATGGACAGGGGTCCCCTACGAGCAGTACTTC.